These 25 T cell receptor beta chains were all obtained from the same sample, sequenced in a study of blood T cell repertoires in COVID-19. Clones were sequenced by immunoSEQ multiplex PCR, and TCRdb holds only the in-frame ones, with some missing. Of around 50,000 clones listed, more than 70% are singletons. The sequencing sample was made of peripheral blood. Source of these receptors: a man over 45 with active COVID-19.

The rearrangement joins TRBV24-1 to TRBJ2-1; maybe TRBD2 (6 bases). Between the trimmed V and J ends, which lost 4 bases and 7 bases, there was a span of 25 bases. The germline gives CDR1 KGHDR, CDR2 SFDVKD. The CDR3 is 18 amino acids. The CDR3 region is CATSDIGGRTVLGNEQFF. DNA for the CDR3: TGTGCCACCAGTGACATCGGGGGTCGTACTGTACTCGGGAATGAGCAGTTCTTC.

The rearrangement joins TRBV27 to TRBJ2-1, with 10 bases aligning to TRBD1. The germline V gene encodes CDR1 MNHEY and CDR2 SMNVEV (reference sequence). This CDR3 has 18 amino acids. V gave up 3 bases and J gave up 0 bases; unmatched junction bases: 8. The CDR3: CASSFMYRTGGSYNEQFF. DNA for the CDR3: TGTGCCAGCAGTTTCATGTACCGGACAGGGGGCTCCTACAATGAGCAGTTCTTC.

This chain joins TRBV28 and TRBJ2-7, with 8 bases lining up with TRBD1. V was clipped by 3 bases and J by 0 bases; unmatched bases: 4. Germline CDR1 is MDHEN and CDR2 is SYDVKM. The CDR3 totals 15 residues. Here the CDR3 reads CASSFGDRNSYEQYF. CDR3 in DNA: TGTGCCAGCAGTTTTGGGGACAGGAACTCCTACGAGCAGTACTTC.

The rearrangement joins TRBV19 to TRBJ1-2, with D unresolved. CDR1 and CDR2 (germline): LNHDA, SQIVND (reference sequence). Trimming removed 9 bases from V and 1 base from J, with 18 bases in between. This CDR3 has 15 amino acids. CDR3 in amino acids: CASAIGVNNNYGYTF. The DNA for the CDR3 is TGTGCCAGCGCTATCGGGGTTAACAATAACTATGGCTACACCTTC. Full variable domain (remainder filled in from reference TRBV19 and TRBJ1-2): DGGITQSPKYLFRKEGQNVTLSCEQNLNHDAMYWYRQDPGQGLRLIYYSQIVNDFQKGDIAEGYSVSREKKESFPLTVTSAQKNPTAFYLCASAIGVNNNYGYTFGSGTRLTVV.

Only one count was recorded for this clone. This chain joins TRBV24-1 and TRBJ2-3; maybe TRBD2 (6 bases). In germline, CDR1 is KGHDR, CDR2 SFDVKD. Trimming took 6 bases from V and 2 from J, leaving 11 bases between them. This CDR3 has 14 amino acids. CDR3 sequence: CATSFRRDTDTQYF. CDR3 sequence (DNA): TGTGCCACCAGTTTCAGGCGGGACACAGATACGCAGTATTTT.

This clone has just a few counts. This rearrangement joins TRBV10-1 to TRBJ1-2; D gene unclear. V was trimmed by 0 bases and J by 3 bases, leaving 5 bases between them. CDR1 WNHNN and CDR2 SYGVQD come from the germline V gene (reference sequence). The CDR3 contains 13 residues. The CDR3 sequence: CASSESTDYGYTF. CDR3 nucleotide sequence: TGCGCCAGCAGTGAGTCAACAGACTATGGCTACACCTTC.

The V call is TRBV10-3, the J call TRBJ2-2; a weak D match, TRBD1 (6 bases). The CDR3 contains 14 residues. Germline V gene data show CDR1 as ENHRY and CDR2 as SYGVKD. Trimming removed 2 bases from V and 4 bases from J, with 8 bases in between. Here the CDR3 DNA reads TGTGCCATCAGTGAGGGGGGCAGCACCGGGGAGCTGTTTTTT. Its protein is CAISEGGSTGELFF.

The chain combines TRBV28 with TRBJ2-7; 10 bases line up with TRBD1. The CDR3 runs to 18 residues. Per germline, CDR1 MDHEN and CDR2 SYDVKM. V gave up 5 bases and J gave up 9 bases; unmatched junction bases: 22. The CDR3 nucleotides are TGTGCCAGCAGTCCTAACCAAATCAACCGGGACAGGGGTCCTCGGCAGTACTTC. Translated: CASSPNQINRDRGPRQYF. The complete variable domain, with remaining parts taken from reference TRBV28 and TRBJ2-7, reads DVKVTQSSRYLVKRTGEKVFLECVQDMDHENMFWYRQDPGLGLRLIYFSYDVKMKEKGDIPEGYSVSREKKERFSLILESASTNQTSMYLCASSPNQINRDRGPRQYFGPGTRLTVT.

As DNA, the CDR3 is TGTGCCAGCAGCCAGGGATCCACAGGGTACGAGCAGTACTTC. It is translated as CASSQGSTGYEQYF. The V and J genes are TRBV3-1 (or the pseudogene TRBV3-2) and TRBJ2-7; D is possibly TRBD1 (6 bases). This CDR3 has 14 residues. Trimming pared 3 bases from V and 4 bases from J, leaving 13 bases between. In germline, CDR1 is LGHDT, CDR2 YNNKEL (reference sequence).

The J gene is TRBJ2-5, the V gene TRBV7-9, with D unresolved. The CDR3 totals 12 residues. Between the trimmed V and J ends, which lost 2 bases and 5 bases, there was a span of 6 bases. Germline assignment: CDR1 SEHNR and CDR2 FQNEAQ (reference sequence). The CDR3 is CASSLSGETQYF. CDR3 nucleotide sequence: TGTGCCAGCAGCTTATCCGGGGAGACCCAGTACTTC.

The chain employs TRBV5-4 and TRBJ2-7; D unresolved. The CDR3 extends over 12 amino acids. V was shortened by 3 bases and J by 6 bases, with 10 bases between the two germline ends. Germline values: CDR1 SGHNT, CDR2 YYREEE (reference sequence). The CDR3 here is CASSSQNVEQYF. For the CDR3, the DNA is TGTGCCAGCAGCTCGCAGAATGTCGAGCAGTACTTC.

V usage is TRBV4-3 and J usage is TRBJ2-5; 7 nucleotides line up with TRBD2. CDR3 length equals 14 residues. Trimming cost V 0 bases and J 4 bases; bases outside gene matches: 2. Germline values: CDR1 LGHNA, CDR2 YSLEER. The chain's CDR3 is CASSQDVAGETQYF. In DNA, the CDR3 is TGCGCCAGCAGCCAAGATGTAGCGGGAGAGACCCAGTACTTC.

The chain joins TRBV19 to TRBJ1-6, with 10 positions matching TRBD1. Looked up from germline, CDR1 is LNHDA and CDR2 is SQIVND (reference sequence). V lost 10 bases to trimming and J lost 6 bases; unmatched junction nucleotides: 6. This CDR3 has 14 residues. The chain's CDR3 is CATSRDRGNSPLHF. The CDR3 bases are TGTGCCACCTCTCGGGACAGGGGTAATTCACCCCTCCACTTT. The full variable domain, with the rest looked up from reference TRBV19 and TRBJ1-6, is DGGITQSPKYLFRKEGQNVTLSCEQNLNHDAMYWYRQDPGQGLRLIYYSQIVNDFQKGDIAEGYSVSREKKESFPLTVTSAQKNPTAFYLCATSRDRGNSPLHFGNGTRLTVT.

This rearrangement joins TRBV4-1 to TRBJ2-7; TRBD2 agrees at 8 bases. The germline V gene has CDR1 MGHRA and CDR2 YSYEKL. V shed 1 base, J shed 1 base, and the junction held 3 bases outside the gene matches. CDR3 length equals 15 residues. The CDR3 protein is CASSQGASGSYEQYF. The DNA for the CDR3 is TGCGCCAGCAGCCAAGGGGCTAGCGGGTCCTACGAGCAGTACTTC.

The chain links TRBV7-9 to TRBJ1-4; D is possibly TRBD1 (6 bases). This CDR3 has 14 amino acids. Trimming stripped 1 base from V and 10 bases from J, with 13 bases between. Germline CDR1 reads SEHNR; CDR2 reads FQNEAQ (reference sequence). DNA for the CDR3: TGTGCCAGCAGCTTAGAGGAGGGGGGGCGAAAACTGTTTTTT. Protein sequence: CASSLEEGGRKLFF.

The chain carries TRBV10-3 and TRBJ1-5, with D perhaps matching TRBD1 (6 bases). Trimming shortened V by 2 bases and J by 6 bases, and 8 bases separated the two germline ends. Per the germline V gene, CDR1 is ENHRY and CDR2 is SYGVKD. The CDR3 contains 13 residues. The CDR3 DNA reads as TGTGCCATCAGTGAGACAGGGAGTCAGCCCCAGCATTTT. Translating it yields CAISETGSQPQHF.

The chain recombines TRBV7-7 with TRBJ1-3, with a possible D match to TRBD1 (5 bases). V dropped 2 bases and J dropped 0 bases, with 17 bases sitting between them. The CDR3 contains 18 residues. CDR1 and CDR2 from the germline V gene are SSHAT and FNYEAQ (reference sequence). This CDR3 is CASSLYSFDSLSGNTIYF. DNA for the CDR3: TGTGCCAGCAGCTTATATTCCTTCGACAGTCTCTCTGGAAACACCATATATTTT.

This clone is medium-sized. The CDR3 region has the DNA TGTGCCAGCAGTTTCCTATCCACTAATGAAAAACTGTTTTTT. Encoded protein: CASSFLSTNEKLFF. The chain couples TRBV28 to TRBJ1-4, with unresolved D. This CDR3 contains 14 residues. Germline V CDR1 and CDR2: MDHEN, SYDVKM. Trimming shortened V by 3 bases and J by 2 bases, and 7 bases separated the two germline ends. The full variable domain, completed using reference TRBV28 and TRBJ1-4, is DVKVTQSSRYLVKRTGEKVFLECVQDMDHENMFWYRQDPGLGLRLIYFSYDVKMKEKGDIPEGYSVSREKKERFSLILESASTNQTSMYLCASSFLSTNEKLFFGSGTQLSVL.

The chain has TRBV5-5 and TRBJ2-2; D is possibly TRBD1 (6 bases). The V gene lost 6 bases and the J gene lost 6 bases, with 9 bases spanning the gap. CDR1 is SGHKS and CDR2 is YYEKEE in the germline V gene (reference sequence). This CDR3 has 12 amino acids. DNA of the CDR3: TGTGCCAGCAATACAGGGCCCGGGGAGCTGTTTTTT. Amino acid sequence: CASNTGPGELFF.

This chain uses TRBV11-3 with TRBJ2-3; TRBD1 aligns across 8 bases. Trimming took 8 bases from V and 6 from J; bases not matched to a gene: 10. Looked up from germline, CDR1 is SGHNT and CDR2 is YENEEA. The CDR3 is 14 residues long. The DNA for the CDR3 is TGTGCCAGCTCGCGGGGACAGGCCCTGGATACGCAGTATTTT. Translating it yields CASSRGQALDTQYF. The full variable domain, rest sourced from reference TRBV11-3 and TRBJ2-3, is EAGVVQSPRYKIIEKKQPVAFWCNPISGHNTLYWYLQNLGQGPELLIRYENEEAVDDSQLPKDRFSAERLKGVDSTLKIQPAELGDSAVYLCASSRGQALDTQYFGPGTRLTVL.

V and J are TRBV2 and TRBJ2-7; 13 nucleotides match TRBD2. V shed 5 bases, J shed 3 bases, and the junction held 1 base outside the gene matches. Germline-derived CDR1 and CDR2 are SNHLY and FYNNEI. The length of the CDR3 is 14 residues. The CDR3 loop reads CASSRTSGSYEQYF. The CDR3 nucleotides are TGTGCCAGCAGTAGGACTAGCGGGAGCTACGAGCAGTACTTC.

The genes are TRBV30 and TRBJ2-1, with TRBD2 matching 10 bases. This CDR3 spans 19 amino acids. From germline, CDR1 is GTSNPN and CDR2 SVGIG (reference sequence). The V and J ends lost 5 bases and 6 bases, in that order; junction bases with no gene match: 22. CDR3 DNA: TGTGCCTGGGGTTGGGCCAGCGGGAGGGCGGGTAGAACGACCAATGAGCAGTTCTTC. Translating gives CAWGWASGRAGRTTNEQFF.

V gene TRBV3-1 (or the pseudogene TRBV3-2) combines with J gene TRBJ2-5; 10 nucleotides align to TRBD2. The trim removed 5 bases at V and 5 bases at J, leaving 17 bases unmatched. The CDR3 contains 18 residues. The germline gives CDR1 LGHDT, CDR2 YNNKEL (reference sequence). DNA for the CDR3: TGTGCCAGCAGCTCCGCCTCGCTAGCGGGGGCCCAGGGGGAGACCCAGTACTTC. Translating gives CASSSASLAGAQGETQYF.

The chain carries TRBV7-9 and TRBJ1-6, with TRBD1 matching over 9 bases. This CDR3 contains 16 residues. CDR1 SEHNR and CDR2 FQNEAQ come from the germline V gene (reference sequence). The ends lost 1 base at V and 10 bases at J; junction bases unmatched: 8. The CDR3 nucleotides are TGTGCCAGCAGCTTAGACTTTGGGACAGGGTCATCACCCCTCCACTTT. Translated: CASSLDFGTGSSPLHF.

This clone showed up just once. Its ends do not fully match the called genes, so a read error is possible. The CDR3 DNA follows: TGTGCCACTAGTATTGCAGGAACCGGGGAGCTGTTTTTT. Its protein is CATSIAGTGELFF. The chain uses TRBV19 and TRBJ2-2; D unclear. The CDR3 extends over 13 amino acids. Germline V lookup: CDR1 LNHDA, CDR2 SQIVND (reference sequence). The full variable domain, rest sourced from reference TRBV19 and TRBJ2-2, is DGGITQSPKYLFRKEGQNVTLSCEQNLNHDAMYWYRQDPGQGLRLIYYSQIVNDFQKGDIAEGYSVSREKKESFPLTVTSAQKNPTAFYLCATSIAGTGELFFGEGSRLTVL.